Here is one TCR beta chain with its context. Its antigen is currently unknown. CDR3 length equals 15 residues. The germline V gene has CDR1 ENHRY and CDR2 SYGVKD. V lost 4 bases and J lost 1, with 13 bases in between. This sample stems from a study of T cells after yellow fever vaccination. 5'RACE template switching generated TCR cDNA, adding a universal primer site and UMIs. TCRdb used MiXCR to reprocess the 5' RACE reads, holding one entry per CDR3 protein. The profile shows about 340,000 distinct CDR3 sequences, about an eighth of them singletons. General study findings and limits: Compared with primary, the secondary response was weaker and peaked at day 5, not 15. Clones that expanded after primary vaccination mostly reappeared after the booster (roughly 95% CD4, 70% to 90% CD8). Repertoires sorted by FACS could include abundant clonotypes that are contaminants from the bulk population.

This chain joins TRBV10-3 and TRBJ1-1; D is unresolved. This TCR derives from a young man who received the YFV17D yellow fever vaccine. The sequencing here drew on CD4+ T cells sorted from PBMCs, taken 15 days after the yellow fever booster vaccination. CDR3 bases: TGTGCCATCAGTGGTTCACCTCGGAAGAACACTGAAGCTTTCTTT. It specifies CAISGSPRKNTEAFF.